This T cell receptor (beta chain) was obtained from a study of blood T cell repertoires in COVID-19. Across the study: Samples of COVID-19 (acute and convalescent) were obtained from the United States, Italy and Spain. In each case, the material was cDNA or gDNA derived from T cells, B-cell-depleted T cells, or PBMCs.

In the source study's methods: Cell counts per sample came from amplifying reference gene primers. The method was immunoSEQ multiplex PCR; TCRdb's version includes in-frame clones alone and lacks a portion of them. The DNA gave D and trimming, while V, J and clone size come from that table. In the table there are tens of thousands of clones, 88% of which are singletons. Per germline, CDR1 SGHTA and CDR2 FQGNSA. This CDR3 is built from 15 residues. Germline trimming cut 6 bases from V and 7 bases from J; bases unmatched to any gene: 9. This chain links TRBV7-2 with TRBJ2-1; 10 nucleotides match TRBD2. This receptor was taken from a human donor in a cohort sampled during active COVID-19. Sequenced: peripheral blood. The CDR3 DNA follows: TGTGCCAGCAGAGAGCGGGGGGGCTTAGTAAATGAGCAGTTCTTC. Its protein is CASRERGGLVNEQFF.